Shown below are 3 T cell receptor beta chains from a single sample sequenced in a study of blood T cell repertoires in COVID-19. Assay: immunoSEQ multiplex PCR; the TCRdb copy retains only in-frame clones and omits some. The profile shows 290,000 or so clones, about four fifths of them singletons. Source material: PBMCs or T cells enriched from blood (not recorded which). These receptors were collected from a man aged 35 to 55 who had been exposed to COVID-19.

The chain has TRBV24-1 and TRBJ2-7, with D unresolved. Germline CDR1 is KGHDR and CDR2 is SFDVKD. The CDR3 extends over 14 amino acids. V was shortened by 8 bases and J by 4 bases, with 17 bases between the two germline ends. The CDR3 loop reads CATNFQVETYEQYF. CDR3 nucleotides: TGTGCCACCAACTTCCAAGTTGAGACATACGAGCAGTACTTC.

This clone was counted only a few times. This CDR3 is CASSQGTSGNGDEQFF. CDR3 nucleotide sequence: TGTGCCAGCAGCCAAGGGACTAGCGGGAATGGCGATGAGCAGTTCTTC. This sequence joins TRBV5-4 and TRBJ2-1, with 13 bases aligning to TRBD2. The CDR3 length is 16 residues. Germline V gene lookup returns CDR1 SGHNT and CDR2 YYREEE (reference sequence). Trimming at V came to 4 bases and at J to 8 bases, leaving 9 bases not matched to a gene.

This chain joins TRBV7-9 and TRBJ2-2, with 9 nucleotides matching TRBD2. The CDR3 covers 17 residues. Unmatched junction bases numbered 13, after V lost 5 bases and J lost 6 bases. Per the germline V gene, CDR1 is SEHNR and CDR2 is FQNEAQ (reference sequence). The CDR3 coding sequence is TGTGCCAGCAGCCCCCTTACGCGCGGGAGGGCCGCCGGGGAGCTGTTTTTT. Its translation is CASSPLTRGRAAGELFF.